This TCR beta chain is from a study of molecular identifiers for immune sequencing clone quantification. Study findings and constraints: Identical barcode-sharing TCR molecules could lead to underestimated sizes for highly expanded clones.

Preparation of naive CD8 libraries involved roughly 18,000 to 1,100,000 sorted cells and 10%, 30% or 50% RNA. Based on a CD8+CD4-CCR7+CD45RA+ profile, naive CD8 T cells were sorted. Trimming took off 2 bases at V and 7 bases at J, with 12 bases between the two ends. The CDR3 sequence is 14 residues long. This clonotype was recorded a few times. Its antigen is still unknown. Methods described previously were used for bulk TCR libraries, and listed TCR primers were applied. TCRdb recomputed calls from the PCR reads with MiXCR, one row per CDR3 protein. In the table there are about 510,000 distinct CDR3 sequences, about 22% of which are singletons.

The material sequenced was naive CD8+ T cells from blood, with Jurkat cell RNA spiked in. Subset specified: FACS-sorted CD8+CD4-CCR7+CD45RA+ naive T cells. The sequence was obtained from a human donor in good health. Some libraries in this study had Jurkat cell RNA spiked in. The V gene is TRBV12-3 or TRBV12-4, the J gene TRBJ1-5; no reliable D call. Here the CDR3 DNA reads TGTGCCAGCAGTTTATCGGACGACCCCCAGCCCCAGCATTTT. Amino acid sequence: CASSLSDDPQPQHF.